The rows below give T cell receptor beta chains drawn from one sample of a study of technical replicates of blood from a few donors. The table came from immunoSEQ multiplex PCR; TCRdb's copy has only in-frame clones and leaves some out. The sample holds tens of thousands of clones, about 94% seen once. Sequencing was carried out using T cells isolated from PBMCs. The receptors stem from a human donor in good health. CDR3s include the opening cysteine and the closing phenylalanine or tryptophan. D genes are given only for firm matches. The size entry is marked missing in some rows and otherwise reads once, few, many or a size class.

V gene: TRBV7-9; D gene: NA; clone size: NA; J gene: TRBJ1-5; CDR3 DNA: TGTGCCAGCAGCTTAGTAGAACATCAGCCCCAGCATTTT; CDR3 protein: CASSLVEHQPQHF
V gene: TRBV14; D gene: NA; clone size: NA; J gene: TRBJ2-1; CDR3 DNA: TGTGCCAGCAGCCAAGATTACGGGAGTATCTACAATGAGCAGTTCTTC; CDR3 protein: CASSQDYGSIYNEQFF
V gene: TRBV7-6; D gene: NA; clone size: NA; J gene: TRBJ2-5; CDR3 DNA: TGTGCCAGCAGCTTCCAGACAGTTGTGCAAGAGACCCAGTACTTC; CDR3 protein: CASSFQTVVQETQYF
V gene: TRBV6-5; D gene: TRBD1; clone size: NA; J gene: TRBJ2-2; CDR3 DNA: TGTGCCAGCAGACTAGACAGGGTGGGCACCGGGGAGCTGTTTTTT; CDR3 protein: CASRLDRVGTGELFF
V gene: TRBV7-2; D gene: NA; clone size: NA; J gene: TRBJ2-2; CDR3 DNA: TGTGCCAGCAGCTTCAGGGGACCCGCCGGCGGGGAGCTGTTTTTT; CDR3 protein: CASSFRGPAGGELFF
V gene: TRBV7-3; D gene: NA; clone size: NA; J gene: TRBJ2-2; CDR3 DNA: TGTGCCAGCAGATTACAGGACACCGGGGAGCTGTTTTTT; CDR3 protein: CASRLQDTGELFF
V gene: TRBV5-4; D gene: NA; clone size: NA; J gene: TRBJ2-1; CDR3 DNA: TGTGCCAGCAGCCTACTCACGGGAAATGAGCAGTTCTTC; CDR3 protein: CASSLLTGNEQFF
V gene: TRBV5-6; D gene: NA; clone size: NA; J gene: TRBJ1-2; CDR3 DNA: TGTGCCAGCAGCTACGGACAGTTAAACTATGGCTACACCTTC; CDR3 protein: CASSYGQLNYGYTF
V gene: TRBV7-9; D gene: NA; clone size: few; J gene: TRBJ1-1; CDR3 DNA: TGTGCCAGCGCGTGGGGGGTGACTGAAGCTTTCTTT; CDR3 protein: CASAWGVTEAFF
V gene: TRBV11-3; D gene: TRBD2; clone size: NA; J gene: TRBJ2-1; CDR3 DNA: TGTGCCAGCACCCATGGGGGGGGGACTACGTACAATGAGCAGTTCTTC; CDR3 protein: CASTHGGGTTYNEQFF
V gene: TRBV4-1; D gene: TRBD1; clone size: once; J gene: TRBJ2-7; CDR3 DNA: TGCGCCAGCAGCCAACGGACAGGGTCTGCGAGCGAGAAGGGCTACGAGCAGTACTTC; CDR3 protein: CASSQRTGSASEKGYEQYF
V gene: TRBV6-1; D gene: TRBD1; clone size: NA; J gene: TRBJ2-7; CDR3 DNA: TGTGCCAGCAGCGTACCGGGACAGGGTCTCTACGAGCAGTACTTC; CDR3 protein: CASSVPGQGLYEQYF
V gene: TRBV7-2; D gene: TRBD1; clone size: NA; J gene: TRBJ1-1; CDR3 DNA: TGTGCCAGCAGCTTACGGCAGGGGGCTGAAGCTTTCTTT; CDR3 protein: CASSLRQGAEAFF
V gene: TRBV29-1; D gene: NA; clone size: NA; J gene: TRBJ1-2; CDR3 DNA: TGCAGCGTTGAAGGGACAGTTAATGGCTACACCTTC; CDR3 protein: CSVEGTVNGYTF
V gene: TRBV11-2; D gene: TRBD1; clone size: once; J gene: TRBJ2-1; CDR3 DNA: TGTGCCAGCAGCATCCGGGACAGGAACAATGAGCAGTTCTTC; CDR3 protein: CASSIRDRNNEQFF
V gene: TRBV5-8; D gene: TRBD2; clone size: NA; J gene: TRBJ2-7; CDR3 DNA: TGTGCCAGCAGTAAAAGCGGGAGGAGCTCCTACGAGCAGTACTTC; CDR3 protein: CASSKSGRSSYEQYF
V gene: TRBV5-6; D gene: NA; clone size: NA; J gene: TRBJ2-7; CDR3 DNA: TGTGCCAGCAGCTTGGCGTTCGAGCGGGAGCAGTACTTC; CDR3 protein: CASSLAFEREQYF
V gene: TRBV28; D gene: NA; clone size: NA; J gene: TRBJ2-3; CDR3 DNA: TGTGCCAGCAGTCGAACCCAGGGGAATACGCAGTATTTT; CDR3 protein: CASSRTQGNTQYF
V gene: TRBV14; D gene: NA; clone size: NA; J gene: TRBJ2-3; CDR3 DNA: TGTGCCAGCAGCCCCCCGGGAAAAGGTTTCACAGATACGCAGTATTTT; CDR3 protein: CASSPPGKGFTDTQYF
V gene: TRBV6-5; D gene: NA; clone size: NA; J gene: TRBJ1-1; CDR3 DNA: TGTGCCAGCAGTTACCAGGGTGACACTGAAGCTTTCTTT; CDR3 protein: CASSYQGDTEAFF
V gene: TRBV2; D gene: NA; clone size: NA; J gene: TRBJ1-2; CDR3 DNA: TGTGCCAGCATCGAGGGAGGAACCTATGGCTACACCTTC; CDR3 protein: CASIEGGTYGYTF
V gene: TRBV6-5; D gene: NA; clone size: NA; J gene: TRBJ2-7; CDR3 DNA: TGTGCCAGCAGTTCCGGGACACTGACCTACGAGCAGTACTTC; CDR3 protein: CASSSGTLTYEQYF